One sample yielded the 6 T cell receptor beta chains listed below, sequenced in a study of blood T cell repertoires in COVID-19. The repertoire was sequenced with immunoSEQ multiplex PCR; TCRdb's copy has only in-frame clones and lacks some. The table includes over 20,000 clones, 83% detected once. Sequencing was performed on peripheral blood. The receptors here all came from a human donor in a cohort sampled during active COVID-19.

The V gene is TRBV4-3, the J gene TRBJ2-5; TRBD1 matches at 9 bases. The CDR3 runs 17 residues. Germline assignment: CDR1 LGHNA and CDR2 YSLEER. V was clipped by 4 bases and J by 1 base; unmatched bases: 10. The CDR3 loop is CASSRITGTGSQETQYF. The CDR3 coding sequence is TGCGCCAGCAGCCGGATAACGGGGACAGGGTCCCAAGAGACCCAGTACTTC.

This clone has a handful of counts. CDR3 nucleotide sequence: TGTGCCAGCAGTTCTCAAGCCGGTCCCCTTTACGAGCAGTACTTC. Its translation is CASSSQAGPLYEQYF. The genes are TRBV7-9 and TRBJ2-7; D gene ambiguous. V was pared by 6 bases and J by 4 bases, with 19 bases between. This CDR3 is 15 amino acids long. From germline, CDR1 is SEHNR and CDR2 FQNEAQ (reference sequence).

V and J are TRBV19 and TRBJ1-5; D is possibly TRBD1 (6 bases). V lost 7 bases and J 8 bases, leaving 12 bases between the germline ends. Germline V gives CDR1 LNHDA, CDR2 SQIVND (reference sequence). There are 12 residues in the CDR3. CDR3 amino acids: CASKQGIKPQHF. DNA for the CDR3: TGTGCCAGTAAGCAGGGGATCAAGCCCCAGCATTTT.

The J gene is TRBJ2-6, the V gene TRBV7-3; weak D call: TRBD1 (6 bases). The CDR3 extends over 18 amino acids. The V end lost 5 bases, the J end lost 1 base, and 18 bases lay between the germline ends. Germline V CDR1 and CDR2: SGHTA, FQGTGA. The CDR3: CASSQGGTGSSGANVLTF. CDR3 coding DNA: TGTGCCAGCAGCCAGGGTGGTACAGGGTCGTCTGGGGCCAACGTCCTGACTTTC. Based on the CDR3 plus reference TRBV7-3 and TRBJ2-6, the full variable domain is GAGVSQTPSNKVTEKGKYVELRCDPISGHTALYWYRQSLGQGPEFLIYFQGTGAADDSGLPNDRFFAVRPEGSVSTLKIQRTERGDSAVYLCASSQGGTGSSGANVLTFGAGSRLTVL.

V and J are TRBV5-1 and TRBJ1-2, with a tentative D call TRBD1 (5 bases). The length of the CDR3 is 12 residues. Germline V lookup: CDR1 SGHRS, CDR2 YFSETQ. Trimming left V 4 bases short and J 8 bases short, with 12 bases between. The CDR3: CASSQDTEGYTF. The CDR3 DNA reads TGCGCCAGCAGCCAGGACACGGAGGGCTACACCTTC.

The chain combines TRBV10-1 with TRBJ1-5, with a possible D match to TRBD1 (6 bases). Germline V gene lookup returns CDR1 WNHNN and CDR2 SYGVQD (reference sequence). The length of the CDR3 is 18 residues. Trimming pared 7 bases from V and 1 base from J, leaving 23 bases between. The CDR3 DNA follows: TGCGCCAGCACGGGAGGGACACCCCTAAGTAGGAGCAATCAGCCCCAGCATTTT. Translation gives CASTGGTPLSRSNQPQHF.